This T cell receptor (beta chain) was captured by sequencing in a study of T-cell reconstitution after alpha-beta-depleted transplantation in children (dated by TCRdb to the mid-2010s). About the investigation overall: Using TCR repertoire profiling, the study quantitatively followed how T-cell immune reconstitution unfolded in children after TCRalphabeta/CD19-depleted allogeneic hematopoietic cell transplantation.

The CDR1 and CDR2 encoded by the germline V gene are MDHEN and SYDVKM. V and J are truncated by 6 bases and 4 bases respectively, leaving an intervening sequence of 13 bases. Taken from cysteine to phenylalanine, the CDR3 has 13 residues. The retained sequence is limited to the CDR3, 39 bases, with the frame set at the first base. This clonotype was detected a few times. There is no known antigen for this receptor. Per-base quality was not reported, and no clone a single base away is much larger than it. This specimen's treatment or condition label, per the study, means: allogeneic hematopoietic cell transplantation with graft depleted of TCRalphabeta T cells and CD19 B cells. The transplant recipients were children given TCRalphabeta/CD19-depleted allogeneic hematopoietic cell grafts. The method behind the library was PCR. The listed sequencing device is Illumina HiSeq 2500. Molecular barcoding was employed in the preparation of TCR libraries, with unique molecular identifiers being used to normalize TCRbeta repertoire quantification. The public reads were run again by TCRdb, first through fastp at Q25 and then through MiXCR, and only productive beta chains were kept. Entries that share a CDR3 protein sequence are merged under the most common genes and DNA. A total of about 500,000 distinct CDR3 sequences appear in this sample, roughly an eighth of them only once. Approximately 15% of the sample is held by the ten biggest clonotypes.

Summary of the overall study and its limitations: Over subsequent months, a decline in hyperexpanded clone frequencies was noted, and after one year, T-cell counts and TCRbeta diversity were mostly ascribed to newly produced T cells. The apparently early alphabetaT-cell count recovery about two months after transplant was reportedly dependent on only several hundred rapidly expanded clones derived from non-depleted graft cells. The high TCRbeta diversity at day 60 in some patients was ascribed to recipient T cells and intrathymic progenitors that had survived conditioning.

The TCR was taken from a female patient aged 2-15 years who had a stem cell transplant for aplastic anemia, so the T cells may come from the graft donor. Rearrangement joined TRBV28 to TRBJ2-7; no D gene is confidently identified. The specimen was PBMCs, mostly from graft donor cells, collected 180 days after TCRalphabeta/CD19-depleted stem cell transplant. The CDR3 is CASSPTGWYEQYF. The sequence in DNA is TGTGCCAGCAGCCCGACCGGGTGGTACGAGCAGTACTTC. With the rest looked up from the reference TRBV28 and TRBJ2-7 genes rather than sequenced, the full variable domain is DVKVTQSSRYLVKRTGEKVFLECVQDMDHENMFWYRQDPGLGLRLIYFSYDVKMKEKGDIPEGYSVSREKKERFSLILESASTNQTSMYLCASSPTGWYEQYFGPGTRLTVT.